The present entry profiles one T cell receptor beta chain with its context. The antigen is unknown. The length of the CDR3 is 16 residues. Trimming removed 0 bases at V and 0 bases at J, with 11 bases between. The germline CDR1 and CDR2 sequences are MDHEN and SYDVKM. The sample belongs to a study of T cell responses to AZD1222 COVID-19 vaccine. General observations from the study: Nearly half of spike-specific TCRs reportedly target unmutated variant regions. White British people made up most donors, females outnumbered males, and clonal diversity was possibly underestimated. Baseline testing showed seropositivity in only 5 or 6 AZD1222 recipients.

Only in-frame clones appear in the TCRdb table, and some are missing; sequencing was by immunoSEQ multiplex PCR. Of roughly 120,000 clones in the sample, roughly 89% are singletons; the top ten hold around 8%. This sequence joins TRBV28 and TRBJ1-1, with D tentatively TRBD1 (5 bases). This TCR derives from an adult in good health. Sequencing used peripheral blood, obtained on day 0 of AZD1222 vaccination. The CDR3 DNA follows: TGTGCCAGCAGTTTATGGCTTCGGGGGTTGAACACTGAAGCTTTCTTT. Residues: CASSLWLRGLNTEAFF.